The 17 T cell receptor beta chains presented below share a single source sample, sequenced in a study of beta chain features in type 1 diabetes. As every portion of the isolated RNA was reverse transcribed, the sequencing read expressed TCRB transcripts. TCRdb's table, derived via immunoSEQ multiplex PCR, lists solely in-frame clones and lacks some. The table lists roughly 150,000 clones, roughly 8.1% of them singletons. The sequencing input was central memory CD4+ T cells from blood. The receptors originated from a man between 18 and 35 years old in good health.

The DNA of the CDR3 is TGTGCCAGCAGCGCGGGGGGGGCGCAGAGCTATGGCTACACCTTC. This encodes CASSAGGAQSYGYTF. The rearrangement joins TRBV28 to TRBJ1-2; tentatively, D is TRBD1 (6 bases). CDR1 is MDHEN and CDR2 is SYDVKM in the germline V gene. Trimming stripped 6 bases from V and 4 bases from J, with 18 bases between. This CDR3 is built from 15 residues.

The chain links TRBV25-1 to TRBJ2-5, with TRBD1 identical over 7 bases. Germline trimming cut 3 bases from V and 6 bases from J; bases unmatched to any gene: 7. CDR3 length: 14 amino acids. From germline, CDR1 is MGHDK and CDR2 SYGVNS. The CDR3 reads CASSDPGQLQTQYF. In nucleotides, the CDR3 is TGTGCCAGCAGTGATCCGGGACAGCTACAGACCCAGTACTTC.

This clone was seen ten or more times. CDR3 sequence: CASFPQGLYEQYF. The DNA of the CDR3 is TGCGCCAGCTTCCCCCAGGGACTCTACGAGCAGTACTTC. The rearrangement links TRBV23-1 to TRBJ2-7; D is possibly TRBD2 (6 bases). TRBV23-1 is an ORF, and what it does is uncertain. The CDR3 has 13 amino acids. Trimming stripped 8 bases from V and 3 bases from J, with 14 bases between.

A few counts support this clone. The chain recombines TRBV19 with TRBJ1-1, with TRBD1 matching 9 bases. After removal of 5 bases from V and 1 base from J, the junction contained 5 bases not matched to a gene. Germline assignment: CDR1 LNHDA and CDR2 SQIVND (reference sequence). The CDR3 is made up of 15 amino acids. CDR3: CASSHGQGRNTEAFF. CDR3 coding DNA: TGTGCCAGTAGTCATGGACAGGGGAGGAACACTGAAGCTTTCTTT.

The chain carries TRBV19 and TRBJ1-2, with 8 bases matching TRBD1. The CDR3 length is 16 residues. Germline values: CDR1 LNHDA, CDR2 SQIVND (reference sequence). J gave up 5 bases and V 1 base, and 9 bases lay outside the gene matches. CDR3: CASSIGGGTGSYGYTF. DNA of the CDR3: TGTGCCAGTAGTATAGGAGGCGGGACAGGCTCATATGGCTACACCTTC.

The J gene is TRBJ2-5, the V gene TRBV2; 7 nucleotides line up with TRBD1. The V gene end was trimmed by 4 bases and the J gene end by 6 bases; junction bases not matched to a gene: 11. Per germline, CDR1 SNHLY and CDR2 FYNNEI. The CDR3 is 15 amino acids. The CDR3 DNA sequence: TGTGCCAGCAGTGCCTGGGGACAGCAGAAGAAGACCCAGTACTTC. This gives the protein CASSAWGQQKKTQYF. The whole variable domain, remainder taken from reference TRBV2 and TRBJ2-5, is EPEVTQTPSHQVTQMGQEVILRCVPISNHLYFYWYRQILGQKVEFLVSFYNNEISEKSEIFDDQFSVERPDGSNFTLKIRSTKLEDSAMYFCASSAWGQQKKTQYFGPGTRLLVL.

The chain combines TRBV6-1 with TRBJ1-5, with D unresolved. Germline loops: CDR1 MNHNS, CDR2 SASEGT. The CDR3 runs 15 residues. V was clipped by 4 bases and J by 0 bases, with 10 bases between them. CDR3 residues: CASSAGWGSNQPQHF. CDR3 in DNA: TGTGCCAGCAGTGCGGGATGGGGTAGCAATCAGCCCCAGCATTTT.

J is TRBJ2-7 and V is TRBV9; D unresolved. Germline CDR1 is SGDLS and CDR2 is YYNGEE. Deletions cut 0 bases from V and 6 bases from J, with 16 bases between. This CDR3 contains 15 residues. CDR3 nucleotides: TGTGCCAGCAGCGTAGTTGGGTCAGGAATTGGCGAGCAGTACTTC. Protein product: CASSVVGSGIGEQYF.

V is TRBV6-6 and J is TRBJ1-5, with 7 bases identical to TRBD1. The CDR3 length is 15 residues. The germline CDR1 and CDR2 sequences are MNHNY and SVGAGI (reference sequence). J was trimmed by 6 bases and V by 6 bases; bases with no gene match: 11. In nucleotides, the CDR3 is TGTGCCAGCAGGCCCCCGGGACAGAGTATTCAGCCCCAGCATTTT. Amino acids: CASRPPGQSIQPQHF.

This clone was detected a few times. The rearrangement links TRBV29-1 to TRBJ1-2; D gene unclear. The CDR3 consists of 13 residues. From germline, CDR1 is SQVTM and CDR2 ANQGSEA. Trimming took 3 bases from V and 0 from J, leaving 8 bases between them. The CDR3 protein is CSVEPGTNYGYTF. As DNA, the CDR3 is TGCAGCGTTGAGCCCGGGACTAACTATGGCTACACCTTC. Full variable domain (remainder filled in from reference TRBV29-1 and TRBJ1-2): SAVISQKPSRDICQRGTSLTIQCQVDSQVTMMFWYRQQPGQSLTLIATANQGSEATYESGFVIDKFPISRPNLTFSTLTVSNMSPEDSSIYLCSVEPGTNYGYTFGSGTRLTVV.

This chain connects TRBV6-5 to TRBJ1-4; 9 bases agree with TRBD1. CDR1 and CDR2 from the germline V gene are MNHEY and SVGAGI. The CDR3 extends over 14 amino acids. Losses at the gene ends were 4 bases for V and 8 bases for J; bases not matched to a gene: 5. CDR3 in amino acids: CASSSTGGQEKLFF. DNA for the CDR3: TGTGCCAGCAGTTCGACAGGGGGACAGGAAAAACTGTTTTTT.

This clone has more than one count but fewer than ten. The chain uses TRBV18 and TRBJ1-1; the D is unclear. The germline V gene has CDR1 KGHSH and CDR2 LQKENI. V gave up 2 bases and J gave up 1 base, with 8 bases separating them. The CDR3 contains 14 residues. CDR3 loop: CASSPLGRNTEAFF. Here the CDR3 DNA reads TGTGCCAGCTCACCATTGGGCAGGAACACTGAAGCTTTCTTT.

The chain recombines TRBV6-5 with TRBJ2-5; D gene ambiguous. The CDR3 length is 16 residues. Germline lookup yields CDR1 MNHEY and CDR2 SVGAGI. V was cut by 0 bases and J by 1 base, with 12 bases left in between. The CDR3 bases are TGTGCCAGCAGTTACTCGAGTGCAACGGGCCAAGAGACCCAGTACTTC. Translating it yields CASSYSSATGQETQYF.

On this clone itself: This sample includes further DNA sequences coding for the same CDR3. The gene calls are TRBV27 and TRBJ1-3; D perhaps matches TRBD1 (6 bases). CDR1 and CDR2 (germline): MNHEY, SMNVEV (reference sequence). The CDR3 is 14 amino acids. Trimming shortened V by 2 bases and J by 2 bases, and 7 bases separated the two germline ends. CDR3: CASSLAGAGNTIYF. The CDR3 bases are TGTGCCAGCAGTTTAGCAGGGGCTGGAAACACCATATATTTT.

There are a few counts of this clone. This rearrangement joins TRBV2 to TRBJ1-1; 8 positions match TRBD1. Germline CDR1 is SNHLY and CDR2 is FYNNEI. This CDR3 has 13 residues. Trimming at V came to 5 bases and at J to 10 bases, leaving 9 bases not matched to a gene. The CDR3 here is CASSPQGARGAFF. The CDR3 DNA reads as TGTGCCAGCAGTCCTCAGGGGGCCCGGGGAGCTTTCTTT.

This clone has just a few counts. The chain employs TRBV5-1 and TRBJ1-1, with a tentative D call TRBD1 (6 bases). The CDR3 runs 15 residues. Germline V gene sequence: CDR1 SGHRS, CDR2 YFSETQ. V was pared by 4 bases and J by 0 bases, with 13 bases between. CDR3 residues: CASSGAGTMNTEAFF. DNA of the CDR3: TGCGCCAGCAGCGGGGCCGGGACAATGAACACTGAAGCTTTCTTT. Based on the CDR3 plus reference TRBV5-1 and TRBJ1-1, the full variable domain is KAGVTQTPRYLIKTRGQQVTLSCSPISGHRSVSWYQQTPGQGLQFLFEYFSETQRNKGNFPGRFSGRQFSNSRSEMNVSTLELGDSALYLCASSGAGTMNTEAFFGQGTRLTVV.

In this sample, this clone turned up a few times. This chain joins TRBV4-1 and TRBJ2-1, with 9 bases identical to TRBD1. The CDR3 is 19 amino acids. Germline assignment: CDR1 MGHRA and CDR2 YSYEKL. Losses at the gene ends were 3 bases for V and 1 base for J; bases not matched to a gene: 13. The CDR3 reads CASSHRKGGQGDSYNEQFF. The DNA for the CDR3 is TGCGCCAGCAGCCACCGCAAGGGGGGACAGGGAGATTCCTACAATGAGCAGTTCTTC.